This TCR beta chain was captured in a study of blood T cell repertoires in COVID-19. On the study more broadly: The samples span acute and convalescent COVID-19 from the United States, Italy and Spain. The cDNA or gDNA used as material had been derived from T cells, B-cell-depleted T cells, or PBMCs.

The germline V gene has CDR1 SGHRS and CDR2 YFSETQ. The germline V and J ends were trimmed by 4 bases and 4 bases, with 14 bases remaining between them. The length of the CDR3 is 15 residues. Per the authors' pipeline: Estimates of nucleated cell counts were drawn from the amplification of reference gene primers. Produced via immunoSEQ multiplex PCR; TCRdb's table is partial and in-frame only. V and J calls and clone size are as listed in that table; D and trimming were resolved from the DNA. The sample comprises around 250,000 clones, about four fifths of which are singletons, and approximately 1.8% rests with the top ten.

The sequenced material came from peripheral blood. This clonotype was obtained from a man aged 25 to 40 who had recovered from COVID-19. V and J are TRBV5-1 and TRBJ2-2, with TRBD1 as a possible D gene (7 bases). CDR3 in amino acids: CASSPWQGGTGELFF. The CDR3 region has the DNA TGCGCCAGCAGCCCCTGGCAGGGGGGCACCGGGGAGCTGTTTTTT.